The subject of this entry is one T cell receptor beta chain. The sample originates from a study of blood T cell repertoires in COVID-19. About the research overall: Researchers got acute and convalescent COVID-19 samples from the United States, Italy and Spain. PBMCs, B-cell-depleted T cells, or T cells provided the cDNA or gDNA that made up the material.

Original data processing: Reference gene primer amplification gave estimated nucleated cell counts. Generated by immunoSEQ multiplex PCR, the TCRdb table keeps only in-frame clones and is missing some. D and trimming come from the DNA, and the V and J calls and clone size come from that table. This sample has 180,000 or so clones, with around 80% found just once. Germline V gene sequence: CDR1 ENHRY, CDR2 SYGVKD. The CDR3 contains 12 residues. V lost 10 bases to trimming and J lost 5 bases; unmatched junction nucleotides: 5. This clonotype was obtained from a woman of 80 years or more with active or convalescent COVID-19. This chain connects TRBV10-3 to TRBJ2-1; 7 bases fit TRBD1. Sequenced input: peripheral blood. CDR3 DNA sequence: TGTGCCACAGAACAGGGGAACAATGAGCAGTTCTTC. This sequence encodes CATEQGNNEQFF.